The present T cell receptor (beta chain) was sequenced within a study of blood T cell repertoires in COVID-19. Study overall: T cells, B-cell-depleted T cells, or PBMCs provided the cDNA or gDNA that served as material.

Generated by immunoSEQ multiplex PCR, the TCRdb table keeps only in-frame clones and is missing some. The table lists a few hundred thousand clones, over 75% of them singletons. The V gene lost 4 bases and the J gene lost 2 bases, with 16 bases spanning the gap. CDR3 length equals 16 residues. Germline loops: CDR1 MNHEY, CDR2 SVGAGI. The TCR sequence derives from a young woman who had recovered from COVID-19. The chain has TRBV6-5 and TRBJ2-3; tentatively, D is TRBD1 (6 bases). Material: PBMCs or T cells enriched from blood (not recorded which). The CDR3 is CASSSRTVGYTDTQYF. CDR3 nucleotide sequence: TGTGCCAGCAGTTCCCGGACAGTAGGATACACAGATACGCAGTATTTT.